Detailed here is one T cell receptor beta chain. Method: immunoSEQ multiplex PCR; TCRdb's copy keeps in-frame clones and lacks some. The sample lists 150,000 to 200,000 clones; approximately 94% were seen once. The sample comes from a study of control samples from healthy donors and cancer patients. The CDR3 is 13 amino acids. Germline V lookup: CDR1 SGHVS, CDR2 FQNEAQ. The V end lost 5 bases, the J end lost 4 bases, and 11 bases lay between the germline ends. The TCR sequence derives from a woman younger than 30 in good health. Sequencing input: blood. The chain combines TRBV7-8 with TRBJ1-1; D is ambiguous. The CDR3 region is CASSRNGGTEAFF. Here the CDR3 DNA reads TGTGCCAGCAGCCGTAATGGAGGCACTGAAGCTTTCTTT.